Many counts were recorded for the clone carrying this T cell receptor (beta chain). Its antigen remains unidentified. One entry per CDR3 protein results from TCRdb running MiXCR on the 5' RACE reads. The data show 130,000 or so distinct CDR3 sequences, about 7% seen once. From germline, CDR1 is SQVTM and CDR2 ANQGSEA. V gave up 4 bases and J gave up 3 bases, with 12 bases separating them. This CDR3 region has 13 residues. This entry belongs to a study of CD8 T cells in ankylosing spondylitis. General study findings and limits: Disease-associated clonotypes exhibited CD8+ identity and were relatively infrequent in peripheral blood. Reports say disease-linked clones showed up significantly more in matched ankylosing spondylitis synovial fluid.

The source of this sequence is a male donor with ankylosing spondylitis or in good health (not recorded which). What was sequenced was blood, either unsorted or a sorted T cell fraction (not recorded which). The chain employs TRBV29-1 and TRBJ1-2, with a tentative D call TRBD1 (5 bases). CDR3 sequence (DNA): TGCAGCGTTGGGGGGGGTGGGTACTATGGCTACACCTTC. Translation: CSVGGGGYYGYTF.